Here is one TCR beta chain with its context. This clonotype was detected a few times. Its antigen is currently not known. Base qualities are missing; no much larger clone stands one base away. The sample's treatment or condition label, in plain terms: allogeneic hematopoietic cell transplantation with graft depleted of TCRalphabeta T cells and CD19 B cells. The transplant recipients were children given TCRalphabeta/CD19-depleted allogeneic hematopoietic cell grafts. This record belongs to a study of T-cell reconstitution after alpha-beta-depleted transplantation in children (dated by TCRdb to 2015 to 2016). A note on the overall study: T-cell immune reconstitution after TCRalphabeta/CD19-depleted allogeneic hematopoietic cell transplantation in children was quantitatively tracked in the study by means of TCR repertoire profiling. Study-level results and caveats: Over subsequent months, a decline in hyperexpanded clone frequencies was noted, and after one year, T-cell counts and TCRbeta diversity were mostly ascribed to newly produced T cells. Apparently early alphabetaT-cell count recovery about two months after transplant reportedly relied on only several hundred rapidly expanded clones derived from non-depleted graft cells. In some patients, the high TCRbeta diversity seen at day 60 was put down to recipient T cells and intrathymic progenitors that had survived conditioning.

At the junction V is shortened by 2 bases and J by 2 bases, with 5 bases in between. The CDR3 runs 13 residues from the cysteine to the phenylalanine. Just CDR3 DNA is preserved here, 39 bases in frame from base 1. The germline V gene encodes CDR1 MNHEY and CDR2 SVGEGT. Receptor libraries were prepared by PCR. Reads for this sample came from an Illumina HiSeq 2500. Molecular barcoding was employed in the preparation of TCR libraries, with unique molecular identifiers being used to normalize TCRbeta repertoire quantification. Starting from the raw public reads, TCRdb applied fastp trimming at Q25, assembled clones with MiXCR and retained in-frame beta chains. Every entry covers one CDR3 protein and lists the most common genes and DNA from its rows. The sample has some 200,000 distinct CDR3 sequences on record, approximately 8.4% of them singletons. The top ten clones comprise under 40% of the sample.

The V and J genes are TRBV6-2 or TRBV6-3 and TRBJ2-3; the D gene lacks a confident call. Sequencing used PBMCs, mostly from graft donor cells, obtained 360 days after TCRalphabeta/CD19-depleted stem cell transplant. The clonotype originates from a male patient between 2 and 10 years old who had a stem cell transplant for acute myeloid leukemia, so the T cells may come from the graft donor. The sequence in DNA is TGTGCCAGCAGTTACCTACTCACAGATACGCAGTATTTT. It encodes CASSYLLTDTQYF.